A selection of T cell receptor beta chains follows, all from one sample in a study of blood T cell repertoires in COVID-19. Using immunoSEQ multiplex PCR, the repertoire was profiled, and TCRdb retains in-frame clones only, with some absent. Among roughly 100,000 clones listed, 81% were seen once. Sequenced material: peripheral blood. Receptor source: an elderly man with acute or convalescent COVID-19. The CDR3 runs from the conserved cysteine through the conserved F or W. Fields, in order: clone size, D gene, J gene, V gene, CDR3 protein, CDR3 DNA. D genes are given only for firm matches. Expanded clones are given a class, and other clones once, few, many or no size at all.

NA,TRBD1,TRBJ2-7,TRBV2,CASSRDRGSYEQYF,TGTGCCAGCAGCCGGGACAGGGGGAGCTACGAGCAGTACTTC
NA,NA,TRBJ1-2,TRBV7-9,CASSLDEISYGYTF,TGTGCCAGCAGCTTAGACGAGATAAGCTATGGCTACACCTTC
NA,TRBD1,TRBJ1-4,TRBV18,CASSPRRQGNEKLFF,TGTGCCAGCTCACCTAGGAGACAGGGGAATGAAAAACTGTTTTTT
once,NA,TRBJ2-5,TRBV5-1,CASRRQETQYF,TGCGCCAGCAGGCGACAAGAGACCCAGTACTTC
once,TRBD2,TRBJ2-1,TRBV7-3,CASSRRAGLADNEQFF,TGTGCCAGCAGTCGAAGGGCAGGACTAGCGGACAATGAGCAGTTCTTC
NA,TRBD1,TRBJ1-4,TRBV9,CASSVDQDRGPWAEKLFF,TGTGCCAGCAGCGTAGATCAGGACAGGGGCCCTTGGGCTGAAAAACTGTTTTTT
NA,NA,TRBJ1-2,TRBV6-5,CAILDSLYGYTF,TGTGCCATCTTGGACAGCCTCTATGGCTACACCTTC
NA,TRBD2,TRBJ2-7,TRBV7-8,CASSSGTSDLGSEQYF,TGTGCCAGCAGCTCGGGGACTAGCGACTTGGGGAGCGAGCAGTACTTC
NA,NA,TRBJ1-2,TRBV3-1/TRBV3-2,CASSQLDARSSYGYTF,TGTGCCAGCAGCCAACTTGACGCCAGGTCGTCCTATGGCTACACCTTC
NA,NA,TRBJ2-5,TRBV5-1,CASSEGGGKETQYF,TGCGCCAGCAGCGAAGGAGGCGGAAAAGAGACCCAGTACTTC
NA,NA,TRBJ1-2,TRBV10-3,CAISESGGIDGYTF,TGTGCCATCAGTGAGTCTGGAGGGATCGACGGCTACACCTTC